Below, 2 T cell receptor beta chains from the same sample are listed, as sequenced in a study of T cell repertoires in cytomegalovirus infection. For these TCRs, the target antigens are not known. TCRdb re-called the reads with MiXCR, one entry per CDR3 protein. The profile covers around 7,500 distinct CDR3 sequences, with 55% appearing a single time and 73% taken by the ten largest. Sample: PBMCs, sequenced either directly or after in vitro stimulation (not recorded which). These receptors all come from a human donor in good health (CMV status not recorded). Some clones in this sample may be carry-over from other donors' samples.

On this clonotype: This likely comes from a read error, as the CDR3 has no conserved phenylalanine or tryptophan at its end. CDR3 bases: TGTGCCAGCAGCTCCGAAACATACAGCAATCAGCCTCAGCATCTT. Residues: CASSSETYSNQPQHL. This chain connects TRBV7-6 to TRBJ1-5; no firm D call. Germline assignment: CDR1 SGHVS and CDR2 FNYEAQ. The CDR3 contains 15 residues.

The V and J genes are TRBV11-2 and TRBJ2-7; D call uncertain. Between the trimmed V and J ends, which lost 1 base and 3 bases, there was a span of 16 bases. The length of the CDR3 is 16 residues. Germline V lookup: CDR1 SGHAT, CDR2 FQNNGV. CDR3 in amino acids: CASSLAAVGPLYEQYF. DNA for the CDR3: TGTGCCAGCAGCTTAGCCGCGGTAGGCCCCCTCTACGAGCAGTACTTC.